This T cell receptor (beta chain) was identified in a study of response to subunit inactivated influenza vaccine. This clonotype was seen at least ten times. A single record per CDR3 protein comes from TCRdb applying MiXCR to the RT-PCR reads. This table has some 540,000 distinct CDR3 sequences, around 25% appearing once. V lost 0 bases, J lost 4 bases, and 6 bases lay in between. This CDR3 has 13 amino acids. Germline V gene data show CDR1 as LGHNA and CDR2 as YNFKEQ. The sample also formed part of further work on T cells expressing NK-cell markers. As reported in that work: UMIs accompanied the 5'RACE template switching by which TCR beta cDNA was made. Sorted T-cell subsets CD3+CD56+NKG2C+, CD3+CD56+NKG2C- and CD3+CD56-NKG2C+ were TCR beta-sequenced. The study found dominant NKG2C+ clonotypes at about 1.0-7.0% of CD8+ T cells in several donors.

The sequence was obtained from a man in his forties or fifties who received an inactivated influenza vaccine. The specimen was CD4+ T cells sorted from PBMCs, collected 11 to 12 days after vaccination. J is TRBJ1-2 and V is TRBV4-2; no definite D call. CDR3 DNA sequence: TGTGCCAGCAGCCAAGAGAGCGGCTATGGCTACACCTTC. This gives the protein CASSQESGYGYTF.